This is a list of T cell receptor beta chains from one sample in a study of CD8 T cells in Susac syndrome. TCRdb re-called the immunoSEQ multiplex PCR reads through MiXCR, storing one row per CDR3 protein. This sample has 400,000 or so distinct CDR3 sequences, with around 85% found just once. Source material: CD8+ T cells from PBMCs. The receptors derive from a human donor with multiple sclerosis. CDR3s include the opening cysteine and the closing phenylalanine or tryptophan. A D gene is named only where the DNA matches it firmly. Size is stated for part of the rows, as once, few or many counts, or as a class when the clone is expanded.

size: NA
J: TRBJ2-7
D: TRBD2
V: TRBV7-9
CDR3: CASSLDSGSYEQYF
DNA: TGTGCCAGCAGCTTAGATAGCGGGAGCTACGAGCAGTACTTC

size: NA
J: TRBJ2-1
D: NA
V: TRBV27
CDR3: CASSSGLHEQFF
DNA: TGTGCCAGCAGTTCGGGACTCCATGAGCAGTTCTTC

size: NA
J: TRBJ2-5
D: NA
V: TRBV4-1
CDR3: CASSQDQSGTQQETQYF
DNA: TGCGCCAGCAGCCAAGATCAGAGCGGGACACAACAAGAGACCCAGTACTTC

size: NA
J: TRBJ2-7
D: NA
V: TRBV5-1
CDR3: CASSGRQPSYEQYF
DNA: TGCGCCAGCAGCGGGCGGCAGCCGTCCTACGAGCAGTACTTC

size: NA
J: TRBJ1-5
D: TRBD1
V: TRBV5-1
CDR3: CASSDSGQGNQPQHF
DNA: TGCGCCAGCAGCGATTCCGGACAGGGGAATCAGCCCCAGCATTTT

size: NA
J: TRBJ2-2
D: TRBD2
V: TRBV27
CDR3: CASSSLAENTGELFF
DNA: TGTGCCAGCAGTAGTCTAGCGGAGAACACCGGGGAGCTGTTTTTT

size: once
J: TRBJ2-3
D: NA
V: TRBV9
CDR3: CASSVALYTDTQYF
DNA: TGTGCCAGCAGCGTAGCTCTTTACACAGATACGCAGTATTTT

size: NA
J: TRBJ1-1
D: NA
V: TRBV6-5
CDR3: CAAGGTEAFF
DNA: TGTGCCGCGGGGGGCACTGAAGCTTTCTTT

size: NA
J: TRBJ1-2
D: NA
V: TRBV10-3
CDR3: CAIPTGIYGYTF
DNA: TGTGCCATCCCTACAGGGATCTATGGCTACACCTTC

size: NA
J: TRBJ1-1
D: NA
V: TRBV27
CDR3: CASSFLGAEAFF
DNA: TGTGCCAGCAGTTTCTTAGGGGCTGAAGCTTTCTTT

size: NA
J: TRBJ2-7
D: NA
V: TRBV20-1
CDR3: CSARDQGRPEQYF
DNA: TGCAGTGCTAGAGATCAGGGCAGGCCCGAGCAGTACTTC

size: few
J: TRBJ1-5
D: NA
V: TRBV4-1
CDR3: CASSHPGYGQPQHF
DNA: TGCGCCAGCAGCCACCCCGGGTATGGGCAGCCCCAGCATTTT

size: once
J: TRBJ1-5
D: NA
V: TRBV20-1
CDR3: CSARALGGGNQPQHF
DNA: TGCAGTGCTAGAGCCTTGGGGGGTGGCAATCAGCCCCAGCATTTT

size: NA
J: TRBJ2-3
D: NA
V: TRBV29-1
CDR3: CSVEPDRETDTQYF
DNA: TGCAGCGTCGAACCCGACAGAGAAACAGATACGCAGTATTTT

size: once
J: TRBJ2-3
D: NA
V: TRBV5-1
CDR3: CASRGLSTDTQYF
DNA: TGCGCCAGCCGGGGCCTTTCCACAGATACGCAGTATTTT

size: NA
J: TRBJ2-7
D: NA
V: TRBV30
CDR3: CAWSPGQTPYEQYF
DNA: TGTGCCTGGAGTCCCGGACAGACACCCTACGAGCAGTACTTC

size: NA
J: TRBJ2-7
D: NA
V: TRBV5-1
CDR3: CASRSMIGSSYEQYF
DNA: TGCGCCAGCAGGTCGATGATAGGCAGCTCCTACGAGCAGTACTTC

size: NA
J: TRBJ2-5
D: NA
V: TRBV11-2
CDR3: CASSSSPAFQETQYF
DNA: TGTGCCAGCAGCTCGAGCCCAGCGTTCCAAGAGACCCAGTACTTC

size: few
J: TRBJ2-2
D: NA
V: TRBV4-1
CDR3: CASSQEVNTGELFF
DNA: TGCGCCAGCAGCCAAGAAGTGAACACCGGGGAGCTGTTTTTT

size: NA
J: TRBJ1-3
D: NA
V: TRBV5-4
CDR3: CASSSLSDPAIYF
DNA: TGTGCCAGCAGCTCTCTCTCCGATCCCGCCATATATTTT

size: NA
J: TRBJ1-1
D: TRBD1
V: TRBV7-8
CDR3: CASSWTGPSTDTEAFF
DNA: TGTGCCAGCAGCTGGACAGGGCCAAGTACGGACACTGAAGCTTTCTTT

size: NA
J: TRBJ1-2
D: NA
V: TRBV30
CDR3: CAWSVSHLYGYTF
DNA: TGTGCCTGGAGTGTAAGCCACCTCTATGGCTACACCTTC

size: few
J: TRBJ1-1
D: TRBD1
V: TRBV6-4
CDR3: CASSDTDRGTEAFF
DNA: TGTGCCAGCAGTGACACCGACAGGGGTACTGAAGCTTTCTTT

size: NA
J: TRBJ2-1
D: TRBD2
V: TRBV4-1
CDR3: CASSRHSGTSGNNEQFF
DNA: TGCGCCAGCAGCCGACACTCCGGGACTAGCGGAAATAATGAGCAGTTCTTC

size: NA
J: TRBJ2-2
D: NA
V: TRBV27
CDR3: CASSLSLQGISHTGELFF
DNA: TGTGCCAGCAGCCTATCATTACAGGGAATAAGTCACACCGGGGAGCTGTTTTTT

size: NA
J: TRBJ1-1
D: NA
V: TRBV5-1
CDR3: CASSTAGPMNTEAFF
DNA: TGCGCCAGCAGCACGGCAGGTCCTATGAACACTGAAGCTTTCTTT

size: few
J: TRBJ2-5
D: NA
V: TRBV6-1
CDR3: CASTETGKETQYF
DNA: TGTGCCAGCACCGAAACAGGGAAGGAGACCCAGTACTTC

size: NA
J: TRBJ2-7
D: NA
V: TRBV19
CDR3: CASSIRYEFNEQYF
DNA: TGTGCCAGTAGTATTCGTTACGAATTCAACGAGCAGTACTTC

size: NA
J: TRBJ2-1
D: NA
V: TRBV12-3/TRBV12-4
CDR3: CASSPGLGVNEQFF
DNA: TGTGCCAGCAGTCCCGGACTGGGGGTCAATGAGCAGTTCTTC

size: NA
J: TRBJ1-1
D: TRBD1
V: TRBV27
CDR3: CASSSTTGGEAFF
DNA: TGTGCCAGCAGTTCGACTACAGGGGGTGAAGCTTTCTTT

size: NA
J: TRBJ2-6
D: NA
V: TRBV7-9
CDR3: CASGSPWRQKNSGANVLTF
DNA: TGTGCCAGCGGTAGTCCGTGGCGGCAGAAAAACTCTGGGGCCAACGTCCTGACTTTC

size: NA
J: TRBJ1-2
D: NA
V: TRBV30
CDR3: CAWSGDASWSYTF
DNA: TGTGCCTGGAGTGGGGATGCCTCTTGGAGCTACACCTTC

size: NA
J: TRBJ2-5
D: NA
V: TRBV5-6
CDR3: CASSFSSTQYF
DNA: TGTGCCAGCAGCTTTTCCAGCACCCAGTACTTC

size: NA
J: TRBJ1-1
D: NA
V: TRBV5-1
CDR3: CASSLGGRFEAFF
DNA: TGCGCCAGCAGCTTGGGGGGACGGTTTGAAGCTTTCTTT

size: NA
J: TRBJ2-7
D: NA
V: TRBV2
CDR3: CASSKFRDGDSYEQYF
DNA: TGTGCCAGCAGTAAGTTCCGGGACGGCGATTCCTACGAGCAGTACTTC

size: NA
J: TRBJ1-2
D: TRBD1
V: TRBV29-1
CDR3: CSVLTGEGSYGYTF
DNA: TGCAGCGTACTTACAGGGGAAGGCTCGTATGGCTACACCTTC

size: NA
J: TRBJ1-1
D: NA
V: TRBV6-5
CDR3: CASSYSRSLNTEAFF
DNA: TGTGCCAGCAGTTACTCACGTTCGTTAAACACTGAAGCTTTCTTT

size: NA
J: TRBJ2-7
D: NA
V: TRBV7-9
CDR3: CASVPRVSSYEQYF
DNA: TGTGCCAGCGTTCCCCGGGTGAGCTCCTACGAGCAGTACTTC

size: NA
J: TRBJ2-3
D: NA
V: TRBV5-1
CDR3: CASSLAAQGENTQYF
DNA: TGCGCCAGCAGCTTGGCGGCCCAGGGAGAGAATACGCAGTATTTT

size: NA
J: TRBJ2-4
D: TRBD1
V: TRBV6-1
CDR3: CASNVQGAIGAKNIQYF
DNA: TGTGCCAGCAACGTACAGGGGGCGATCGGAGCCAAAAACATTCAGTACTTC

size: few
J: TRBJ1-1
D: NA
V: TRBV4-1
CDR3: CASSFRGGQNTEAFF
DNA: TGCGCCAGCAGCTTTCGAGGGGGACAGAACACTGAAGCTTTCTTT

size: NA
J: TRBJ2-3
D: NA
V: TRBV5-1
CDR3: CASSLKLEGTDTQYF
DNA: TGCGCCAGCAGCTTAAAACTAGAGGGGACAGATACGCAGTATTTT